A selection of T cell receptor beta chains follows, all from one sample in a study of blood T cell repertoires in COVID-19. Libraries were prepared by immunoSEQ multiplex PCR; TCRdb keeps only in-frame clonotypes and omits some of them. In the table there are over 200,000 clones, roughly 89% of which are singletons. The sample comprised peripheral blood. These receptors originate from a man between 60 and 70 years old who had recovered from COVID-19. Both conserved end residues are part of each CDR3. The D gene is left open where the match is weak. Expanded clones get a size class; other rows say once, few or many, or leave the size out.

CDR3 length	V gene	J gene	D gene	clone size	CDR3 DNA	CDR3 protein
14	TRBV19	TRBJ2-6	-	-	TGTGCCAGTATGGAGTATCCTGGGGCCAACGTCCTGACTTTC	CASMEYPGANVLTF
15	TRBV5-1	TRBJ1-1	-	few	TGCGCCAGCAGCTTGGCCGTAAGGGAGGGCACTGAAGCTTTCTTT	CASSLAVREGTEAFF
15	TRBV7-2	TRBJ2-1	TRBD2	-	TGTGCCAGCAGCTTTAGCGGGGACCTTAGGAATGAGCAGTTCTTC	CASSFSGDLRNEQFF
15	TRBV5-1	TRBJ2-2	TRBD1	-	TGCGCCAGCAGCTTGGTACAGGGGGACACCGGGGAGCTGTTTTTT	CASSLVQGDTGELFF
15	TRBV24-1	TRBJ2-7	-	-	TGTGCCACCAGTGATTTGCGAGCAGGTCGTCCCGAGCAGTACTTC	CATSDLRAGRPEQYF
14	TRBV6-2/TRBV6-3	TRBJ1-1	-	-	TGTGCCAGCAGTTACTCGTTGAGAGCCACTGAAGCTTTCTTT	CASSYSLRATEAFF
14	TRBV27	TRBJ2-3	-	-	TGTGCCAGCAGTTTCGCGGTCCCCACAGATACGCAGTATTTT	CASSFAVPTDTQYF
14	TRBV6-6	TRBJ1-2	-	-	TGTGCCAGCAGTCGCCTTGCAGGGAACTATGGCTACACCTTC	CASSRLAGNYGYTF
15	TRBV6-5	TRBJ1-2	-	-	TGTGCCAGCATAACAGGGCTAGTGCCGATTTATGGCTACACCTTC	CASITGLVPIYGYTF
13	TRBV19	TRBJ2-5	-	-	TGTGCCAGTAGTATTACAGGGATAGAGACCCAGTACTTC	CASSITGIETQYF
13	TRBV7-9	TRBJ2-7	-	-	TGTGCCAGCAGCTCAGATTTCGCTTACGAGCAGTACTTC	CASSSDFAYEQYF
14	TRBV2	TRBJ1-2	-	-	TGTGCCAGCAGTGAAACGGTCAGGGGATATGGCTACACCTTC	CASSETVRGYGYTF